These T cell receptor beta chains were read from a single sample in a study of regulatory T cells in long-lasting Graves disease. MiXCR, run by TCRdb on the multiplex PCR reads, gives a single entry per CDR3 protein. Of some 490,000 distinct CDR3 sequences in the sample, about 12% were seen once. These sequences were also reported in another study, on T cells in Graves' hyperthyroidism and ophthalmopathy.

The specimen comprised peripheral blood mononuclear cells (PBMCs), sampled at new diagnosis, from a patient treated with antithyroid drugs. The receptors originated from a woman aged 25 to 39 with Graves disease. Each CDR3 is given with its conserved first and last residue. The order of the fields is V gene, J gene, clone size, D gene, CDR3 DNA, CDR3 protein. The D gene is left open where the match is weak. Clone size is shown for a subset of rows, as once, few, many or a class of expanded clone.

V: TRBV29-1; J: TRBJ2-1; size: few; D: TRBD2; DNA: TGCAGCGTCTCACGAGCGGGAGGGAGGAGTGATGAGCAGTTCTTC; CDR3: CSVSRAGGRSDEQFF
V: TRBV11-3; J: TRBJ2-2; size: -; D: -; DNA: TGTGCCAGCAGCTTAGTCGCTACAGGGTCATTCACCGGGGAGCTGTTTTTT; CDR3: CASSLVATGSFTGELFF
V: TRBV29-1; J: TRBJ2-3; size: many; D: -; DNA: TGCAGCGTAAATGGACAGGCGGGGGATACGCAGTATTTT; CDR3: CSVNGQAGDTQYF
V: TRBV5-4; J: TRBJ2-3; size: -; D: -; DNA: TGTGCCAGCAGCTTGGCCCACACAGATACGCAGTATTTT; CDR3: CASSLAHTDTQYF
V: TRBV20-1; J: TRBJ2-3; size: many; D: -; DNA: TGCAGTGCTAGAGGCCGACAGGAGATGATAAGCACAGATACGCAGTATTTT; CDR3: CSARGRQEMISTDTQYF
V: TRBV15; J: TRBJ2-1; size: few; D: -; DNA: TGTGCCACCAGCAGAGATATAGGTCAGAATGAGCAGTTCTTC; CDR3: CATSRDIGQNEQFF
V: TRBV20-1; J: TRBJ1-6; size: few; D: TRBD1; DNA: TGCAGTGCTAAGGGACAGGGAGAAGTCACCCTCCACTTT; CDR3: CSAKGQGEVTLHF
V: TRBV11-2; J: TRBJ2-3; size: many; D: -; DNA: TGTGCCAGCAGCTTAGTACCGGCCGGTCACACAGATACGCAGTATTTT; CDR3: CASSLVPAGHTDTQYF
V: TRBV5-1; J: TRBJ2-3; size: many; D: TRBD1; DNA: TGCGCCAGCAGCGCCGGACAGGTGGGAGATACGCAGTATTTT; CDR3: CASSAGQVGDTQYF
V: TRBV4-2; J: TRBJ1-5; size: many; D: -; DNA: TGTGCCAGCAGCCAAGATTGGCAGTTCAATCAGCCCCAGCATTTT; CDR3: CASSQDWQFNQPQHF
V: TRBV30; J: TRBJ1-2; size: -; D: TRBD1; DNA: TGTGCCTGGAGCCCCGACAGGGGGTTTTCTAGTGGCTACACCTTC; CDR3: CAWSPDRGFSSGYTF
V: TRBV2; J: TRBJ2-1; size: many; D: TRBD2; DNA: TGTGCCAGCAGCACTAGCGGGAGGTGGGGGCAGTTCTTC; CDR3: CASSTSGRWGQFF
V: TRBV2; J: TRBJ1-5; size: many; D: -; DNA: TGTGCCAGCACCAAGACAGGATTGGGGTATAGCAATCAGCCCCAGCATTTT; CDR3: CASTKTGLGYSNQPQHF
V: TRBV7-8; J: TRBJ2-1; size: many; D: TRBD2; DNA: TGTGCCAGCAGCCTCAGTGGACTAGTGTCCTATGAGCAGTTCTTC; CDR3: CASSLSGLVSYEQFF
V: TRBV12-3/TRBV12-4; J: TRBJ1-1; size: many; D: -; DNA: TGTGCCAGCATCATGCGGACGGACACTGAAGCTTTCTTT; CDR3: CASIMRTDTEAFF
V: TRBV3-1; J: TRBJ2-1; size: -; D: TRBD2; DNA: TGTGCCAGCAGCCAATACGGGGGAGGGGAAAATGAGCAGTTCTTC; CDR3: CASSQYGGGENEQFF
V: TRBV19; J: TRBJ2-2; size: few; D: -; DNA: TGTGCCAGTAGTACCTCTTGGGGGGCGGCCGGGGAGCTGTTTTTT; CDR3: CASSTSWGAAGELFF
V: TRBV27; J: TRBJ1-5; size: few; D: -; DNA: TGTGCCAGCACTAGTTCTAGGGGGAGGGGGTATCAGCCCCAGCATTTT; CDR3: CASTSSRGRGYQPQHF
V: TRBV5-4; J: TRBJ2-1; size: -; D: TRBD2; DNA: TGTGCCAGCAGTCGGACTAGCGGGAGGACCGATGAGCAGTTCTTC; CDR3: CASSRTSGRTDEQFF
V: TRBV3-1; J: TRBJ1-1; size: many; D: TRBD1; DNA: TGCGCCAGCAGCCAAGAAGGGGGCGGGAACACTGAAGCTTTCTTT; CDR3: CASSQEGGGNTEAFF
V: TRBV7-2; J: TRBJ2-1; size: few; D: -; DNA: TGTGCCAGCAGCTCCCCCGGTGGGCGGCAGAGCTCCTACAATGAGCAGTTCTTC; CDR3: CASSSPGGRQSSYNEQFF
V: TRBV5-1; J: TRBJ2-3; size: -; D: TRBD2; DNA: TGCGCCAGCAGCTTGTTCGGTCTAGCGGGAGTAAAGACCCCCACAGATACGCAGTATTTT; CDR3: CASSLFGLAGVKTPTDTQYF
V: TRBV20-1; J: TRBJ2-5; size: many; D: -; DNA: TGCAGTGCTAGAGAGGGGACCGGGGAGACCCAGTACTTC; CDR3: CSAREGTGETQYF
V: TRBV10-3; J: TRBJ1-1; size: few; D: -; DNA: TGTGCCATCAGTTCTAACCTGGAGACTGAAGCTTTCTTT; CDR3: CAISSNLETEAFF
V: TRBV2; J: TRBJ1-5; size: few; D: TRBD1; DNA: TGTGCCAGCAGGCACCGACAGGGGAGGAGAGAGCAGCCCCAGCATTTT; CDR3: CASRHRQGRREQPQHF
V: TRBV4-1; J: TRBJ1-5; size: -; D: TRBD1; DNA: TGCGCCAGCAGCCAGTACAGGGGGAACAATCAGCCCCAGCATTTT; CDR3: CASSQYRGNNQPQHF
V: TRBV7-9; J: TRBJ2-2; size: -; D: -; DNA: TGTGCCAGCAGCTCCCAGGAAACCGGGGAGCTGTTTTTT; CDR3: CASSSQETGELFF
V: TRBV13; J: TRBJ1-4; size: -; D: TRBD1; DNA: TGTGCCAGCAGTTTTCAGGGGGTAACTAATGAAAAACTGTCTTTT; CDR3: CASSFQGVTNEKLSF
V: TRBV6-2/TRBV6-3; J: TRBJ1-3; size: few; D: -; DNA: TGTGCCAGCAGTTCACCCGGGGCCAGCTCTGGAAACACCATATATTTT; CDR3: CASSSPGASSGNTIYF
V: TRBV7-9; J: TRBJ2-2; size: few; D: -; DNA: TGTGCCAGCATAAAATCCGGGACGTCGAACACCGGGGAGCTGTTTTTT; CDR3: CASIKSGTSNTGELFF
V: TRBV7-9; J: TRBJ2-4; size: few; D: TRBD2; DNA: TGTGCCAGCAGCACGGAAACTAGCGGGAGAGGGAGCATTCAGTACTTC; CDR3: CASSTETSGRGSIQYF
V: TRBV30; J: TRBJ2-7; size: few; D: -; DNA: TGTGCCTGGAGCACGGCGGGCAGGACCGCCTACGAGCAGTACTTC; CDR3: CAWSTAGRTAYEQYF
V: TRBV6-5; J: TRBJ2-7; size: many; D: TRBD2; DNA: TGTGCCAGCAGTTACTCGAATCCCAATAGCGGGAGGGCCTACGAGCAGTACTTC; CDR3: CASSYSNPNSGRAYEQYF
V: TRBV4-1; J: TRBJ1-5; size: -; D: -; DNA: TGCGCCAGCAGCCAAGATCCCCGGACAGAGCAACAGCCCCAGCATTTT; CDR3: CASSQDPRTEQQPQHF
V: TRBV7-3; J: TRBJ2-1; size: many; D: TRBD1; DNA: TGTGCCAGCAGCTTAACAGGACAGGGGATACCTTACAATGAGCAGTTCTTC; CDR3: CASSLTGQGIPYNEQFF
V: TRBV6-1; J: TRBJ1-5; size: many; D: -; DNA: TGTGCCAGCACCGGGACATACGACACCGATGGGCCCCAGCATTTT; CDR3: CASTGTYDTDGPQHF
V: TRBV19; J: TRBJ2-6; size: many; D: TRBD2; DNA: TGTGCCAGTAAGAAGTCAGGGACTAGCTCTGGGGCCAACGTCCTGACTTTC; CDR3: CASKKSGTSSGANVLTF
V: TRBV7-2; J: TRBJ2-7; size: many; D: -; DNA: TGTGCCAGCAGCTTAGATGGTAGCGGCTACGAGCAGTACTTC; CDR3: CASSLDGSGYEQYF
V: TRBV19; J: TRBJ1-5; size: many; D: TRBD1; DNA: TGTGCCAGTACTCAAGGGACAGGCTTGAATCAGCCCCAGCATTTT; CDR3: CASTQGTGLNQPQHF
V: TRBV7-2; J: TRBJ1-6; size: few; D: -; DNA: TGTGCCAGCAGCTTAAGAGTAGGCAGGGAGGGCGGACCCCTCCACTTT; CDR3: CASSLRVGREGGPLHF
V: TRBV27; J: TRBJ2-7; size: many; D: -; DNA: TGTGCCAGCAGTCTGTCCCAGGGTAGAGGGGCAGAGCAGTACTTC; CDR3: CASSLSQGRGAEQYF
V: TRBV19; J: TRBJ1-5; size: few; D: TRBD1; DNA: TGTGCCAGTAGTATTGGGACAGGGACTAGCAATCAGCCCCAGCATTTT; CDR3: CASSIGTGTSNQPQHF
V: TRBV19; J: TRBJ2-4; size: -; D: TRBD1; DNA: TGTGCCAGTAGTAAAGACAGGGGGGACATTCAGTACTTC; CDR3: CASSKDRGDIQYF
V: TRBV6-1; J: TRBJ2-7; size: -; D: -; DNA: TGTGCCAGCAGTCGCGCTGGGTACGAGCAGTACTTC; CDR3: CASSRAGYEQYF
V: TRBV5-5; J: TRBJ2-7; size: -; D: -; DNA: TGTGCCAGCAGCTTGCAGTTAAAGCCGGACTACGAGCAGTACTTC; CDR3: CASSLQLKPDYEQYF